This T cell receptor beta chain is drawn from a study of blood T cell repertoires in COVID-19 (dated by TCRdb to 2018 to 2021). Broadly, across the study: Samples from collaborators originated in the United States, Italy and Spain and spanned both the acute and convalescent phases of COVID-19. The prospective study material was composed of cDNA or gDNA derived from T cells, B-cell-depleted T cells, or PBMCs. Subjects who had been exposed to COVID-19, were actively infected with it, or had recovered from it provided the deeply sampled blood TCRbeta repertoires that made up the dataset. The repertoires were released in a freely available public database meant as a resource for research on the immune response to SARS-CoV-2. Samples came from the ongoing ImmuneRACE study (first 160 participants) plus 1,254 subjects from 6 global collaborators. Nearly every sample came with metadata listing a de-identified subject ID, COVID-19 status, age in years and sex. Where HLA class I and class II types were available, the types were taken from metadata supplied by the sample provider, not from assay-based typing.

Collaborating institutions collected whole blood in K2EDTA tubes following their own protocols. For TCRbeta analysis, collaborators shipped samples in one of three forms: frozen whole blood, isolated PBMCs, or DNA extracted from either of those sample types. Overall study outcomes, separate from this receptor: The amount of clinical and demographic metadata varied by source and participant and was provided uncurated.

Comment on this clone: Its binding antigen is unknown. The sample holds no much larger clone one base away, and base qualities are not on file.

TCRbeta CDR3 regions were amplified from genomic DNA using the immunoSEQ Assay, a bias-controlled multiplex PCR. The source study handled its data this way. The number of nucleated cells in each sample was estimated from the amplification of reference gene primers within the assay. Sequence reads were collapsed and filtered to measure the absolute abundance of every unique TCRbeta CDR3 rearrangement. For each sample, productive Simpson clonality was calculated by taking the square root of Simpson's diversity index across productive rearrangements. Here the immuneACCESS table is served through TCRdb, limited to in-frame sequences with V and J called. Missing clones are a known gap in these copies; in checked studies unresolved V genes cover under half, and the rest lacks a known reason. V and J calls and clone size are given by that table; D and trimming were obtained from the DNA. The sample contains approximately 70,000 clones, around 87% of them found a single time. The ten largest clones represent 3.9% of the sample.

This TCR was sampled from a man between 65 and 85 years old with active COVID-19. Specimen: peripheral blood.

The sequence in DNA is TGTGCCAGCACCCGGAACTATGGCTACACCTTC. Its protein is CASTRNYGYTF. The V gene is TRBV12-3 or TRBV12-4 and the J gene is TRBJ1-2, with no D gene named confidently. V is clipped by 7 bases and J by 2 bases, and the sequence between their germline boundaries is 5 bases long. Measured from the cysteine to the phenylalanine, the CDR3 is 11 residues long. Only the CDR3 portion is preserved as DNA: 33 bases, with reading frame beginning at the first base.